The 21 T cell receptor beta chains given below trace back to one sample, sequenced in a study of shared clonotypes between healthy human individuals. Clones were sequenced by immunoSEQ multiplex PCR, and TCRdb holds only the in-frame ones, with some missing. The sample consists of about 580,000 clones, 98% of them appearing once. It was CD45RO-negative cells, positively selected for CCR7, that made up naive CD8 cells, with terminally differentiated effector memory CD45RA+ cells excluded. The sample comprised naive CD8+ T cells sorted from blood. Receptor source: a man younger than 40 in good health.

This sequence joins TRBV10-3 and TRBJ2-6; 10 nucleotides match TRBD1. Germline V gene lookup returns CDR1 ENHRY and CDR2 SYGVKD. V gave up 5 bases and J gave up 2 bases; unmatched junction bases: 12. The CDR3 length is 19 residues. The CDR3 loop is CAISHPRQGAQAGANVLTF. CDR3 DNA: TGTGCCATCAGTCACCCCAGACAGGGGGCGCAAGCTGGGGCCAACGTCCTGACTTTC.

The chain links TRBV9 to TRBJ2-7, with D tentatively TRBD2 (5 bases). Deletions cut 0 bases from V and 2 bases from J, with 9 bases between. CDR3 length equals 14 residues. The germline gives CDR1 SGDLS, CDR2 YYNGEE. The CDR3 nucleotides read TGTGCCAGCAGCGTAGACATGGGAGCCTACGAGCAGTACTTC. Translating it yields CASSVDMGAYEQYF.

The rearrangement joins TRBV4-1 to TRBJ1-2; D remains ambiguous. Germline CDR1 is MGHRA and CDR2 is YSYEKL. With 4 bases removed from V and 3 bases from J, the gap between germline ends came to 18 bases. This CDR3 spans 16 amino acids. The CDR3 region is CASSPNPRQSDYGYTF. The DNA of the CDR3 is TGCGCCAGCAGCCCGAACCCCCGACAATCGGACTATGGCTACACCTTC.

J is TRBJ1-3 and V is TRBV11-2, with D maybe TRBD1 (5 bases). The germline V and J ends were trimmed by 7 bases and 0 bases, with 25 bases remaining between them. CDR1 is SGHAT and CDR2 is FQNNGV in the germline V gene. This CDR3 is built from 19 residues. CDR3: CASTHYGGFQRFSGNTIYF. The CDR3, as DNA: TGTGCCAGCACCCACTACGGGGGATTTCAGAGGTTCTCTGGAAACACCATATATTTT.

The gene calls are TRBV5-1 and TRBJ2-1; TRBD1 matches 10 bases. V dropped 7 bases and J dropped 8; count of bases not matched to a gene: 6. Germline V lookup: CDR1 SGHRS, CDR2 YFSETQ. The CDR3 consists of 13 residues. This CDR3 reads CASGDRGFDEQFF. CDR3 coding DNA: TGCGCCAGCGGGGACAGGGGTTTCGATGAGCAGTTCTTC.

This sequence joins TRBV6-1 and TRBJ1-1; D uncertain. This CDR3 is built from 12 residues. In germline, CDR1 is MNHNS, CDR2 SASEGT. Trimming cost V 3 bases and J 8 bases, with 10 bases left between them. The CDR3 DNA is TGTGCCAGCAGTGATAAGGGTGGGGAAGCTTTCTTT. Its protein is CASSDKGGEAFF.

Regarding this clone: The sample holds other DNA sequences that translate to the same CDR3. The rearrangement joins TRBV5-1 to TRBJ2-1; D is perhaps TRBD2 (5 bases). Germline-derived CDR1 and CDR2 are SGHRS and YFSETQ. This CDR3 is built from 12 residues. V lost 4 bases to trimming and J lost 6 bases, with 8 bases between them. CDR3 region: CASSLEGNEQFF. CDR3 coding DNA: TGCGCCAGCAGCCTCGAGGGCAATGAGCAGTTCTTC.

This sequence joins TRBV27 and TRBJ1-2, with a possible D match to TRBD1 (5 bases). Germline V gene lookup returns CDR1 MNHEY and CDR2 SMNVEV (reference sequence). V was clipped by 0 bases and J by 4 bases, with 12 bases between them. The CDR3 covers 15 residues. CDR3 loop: CASSLSRGGAYGYTF. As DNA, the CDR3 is TGTGCCAGCAGTTTATCCCGGGGCGGGGCCTATGGCTACACCTTC.

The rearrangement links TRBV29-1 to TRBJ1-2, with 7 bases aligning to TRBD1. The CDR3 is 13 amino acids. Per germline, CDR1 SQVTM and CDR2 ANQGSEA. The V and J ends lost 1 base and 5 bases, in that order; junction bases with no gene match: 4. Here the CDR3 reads CSVEGWDRYGYTF. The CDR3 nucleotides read TGCAGCGTTGAAGGCTGGGACAGATATGGCTACACCTTC.

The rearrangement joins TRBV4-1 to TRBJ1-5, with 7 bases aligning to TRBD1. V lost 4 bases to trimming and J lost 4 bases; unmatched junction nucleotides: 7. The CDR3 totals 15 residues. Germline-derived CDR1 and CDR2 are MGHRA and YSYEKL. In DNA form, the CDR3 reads TGCGCCAGCAGCCCCCGAGAGGGGGCAAATCAGCCCCAGCATTTT. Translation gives CASSPREGANQPQHF.

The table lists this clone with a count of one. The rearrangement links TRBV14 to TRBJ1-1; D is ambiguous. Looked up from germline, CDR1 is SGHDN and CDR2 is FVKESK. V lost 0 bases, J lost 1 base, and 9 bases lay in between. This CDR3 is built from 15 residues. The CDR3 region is CASSQEIGGNTEAFF. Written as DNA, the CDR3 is TGTGCCAGCAGCCAAGAAATAGGAGGGAACACTGAAGCTTTCTTT. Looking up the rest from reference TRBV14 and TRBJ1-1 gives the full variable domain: EAGVTQFPSHSVIEKGQTVTLRCDPISGHDNLYWYRRVMGKEIKFLLHFVKESKQDESGMPNNRFLAERTGGTYSTLKVQPAELEDSGVYFCASSQEIGGNTEAFFGQGTRLTVV.

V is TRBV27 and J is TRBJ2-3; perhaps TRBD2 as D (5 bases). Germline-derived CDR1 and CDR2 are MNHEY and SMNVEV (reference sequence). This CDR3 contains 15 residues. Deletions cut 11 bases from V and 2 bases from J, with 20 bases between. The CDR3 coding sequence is TGTGCCTCCATTCCGGTCGGACTGTCCACAGATACGCAGTATTTT. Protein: CASIPVGLSTDTQYF.

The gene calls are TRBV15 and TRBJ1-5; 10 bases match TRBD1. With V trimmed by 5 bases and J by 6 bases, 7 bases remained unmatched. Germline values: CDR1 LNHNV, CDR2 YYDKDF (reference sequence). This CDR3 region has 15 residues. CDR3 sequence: CATSRDRGLSQPQHF. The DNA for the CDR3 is TGTGCCACCAGCCGCGACAGGGGGCTGAGTCAGCCCCAGCATTTT.

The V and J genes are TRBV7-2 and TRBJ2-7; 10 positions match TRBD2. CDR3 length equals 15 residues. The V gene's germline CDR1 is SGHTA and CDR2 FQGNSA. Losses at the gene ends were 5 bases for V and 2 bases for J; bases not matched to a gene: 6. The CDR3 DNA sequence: TGTGCCAGCAGCCGGACTAGCGGAGGTGCCTACGAGCAGTACTTC. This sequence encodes CASSRTSGGAYEQYF.

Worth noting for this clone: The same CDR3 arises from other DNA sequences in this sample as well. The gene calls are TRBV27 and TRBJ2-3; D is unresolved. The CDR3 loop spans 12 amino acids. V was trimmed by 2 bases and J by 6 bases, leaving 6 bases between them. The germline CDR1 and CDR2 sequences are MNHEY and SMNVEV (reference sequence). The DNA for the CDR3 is TGTGCCAGCAGTTTACTCGGGGATACGCAGTATTTT. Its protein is CASSLLGDTQYF.

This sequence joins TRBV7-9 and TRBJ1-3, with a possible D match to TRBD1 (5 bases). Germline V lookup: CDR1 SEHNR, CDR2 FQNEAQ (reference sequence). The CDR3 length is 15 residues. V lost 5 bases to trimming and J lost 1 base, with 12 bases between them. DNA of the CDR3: TGTGCCAGCAGCCAAGGGGAGGGTTCTGGAAACACCATATATTTT. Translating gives CASSQGEGSGNTIYF.

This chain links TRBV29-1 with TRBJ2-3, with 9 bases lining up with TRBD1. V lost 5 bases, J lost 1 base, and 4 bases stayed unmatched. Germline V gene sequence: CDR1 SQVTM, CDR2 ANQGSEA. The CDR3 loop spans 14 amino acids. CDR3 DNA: TGCAGCGTTCCGGGACAGGGTCGCACAGATACGCAGTATTTT. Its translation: CSVPGQGRTDTQYF.

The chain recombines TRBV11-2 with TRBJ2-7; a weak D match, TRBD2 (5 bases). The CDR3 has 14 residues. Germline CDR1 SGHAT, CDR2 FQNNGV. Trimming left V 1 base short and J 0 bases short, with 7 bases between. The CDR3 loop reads CASSLGLASYEQYF. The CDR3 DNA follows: TGTGCCAGCAGCTTAGGGCTAGCCTCCTACGAGCAGTACTTC.

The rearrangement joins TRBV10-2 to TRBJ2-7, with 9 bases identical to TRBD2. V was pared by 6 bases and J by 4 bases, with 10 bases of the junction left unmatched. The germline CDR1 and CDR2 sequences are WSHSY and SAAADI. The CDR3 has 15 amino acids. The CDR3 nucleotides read TGCGCCAGCAGCCTGGGACTAGCAGTAGTTTACGAGCAGTACTTC. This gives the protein CASSLGLAVVYEQYF.

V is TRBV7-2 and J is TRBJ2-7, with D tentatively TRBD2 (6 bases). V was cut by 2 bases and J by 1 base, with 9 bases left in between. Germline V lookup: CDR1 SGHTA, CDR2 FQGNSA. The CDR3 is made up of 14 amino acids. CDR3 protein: CASSLFAGSYEQYF. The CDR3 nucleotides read TGTGCCAGCAGCTTATTTGCGGGATCCTACGAGCAGTACTTC.

The CDR3 nucleotides read TGTGCCAGCAGCGTAGAGGTGGGGGGAGCCTACGAGCAGTACTTC. Translated: CASSVEVGGAYEQYF. The J gene is TRBJ2-7, the V gene TRBV9, with a tentative D call TRBD2 (6 bases). V lost 0 bases and J lost 2, with 12 bases in between. Per the germline V gene, CDR1 is SGDLS and CDR2 is YYNGEE. This CDR3 is 15 amino acids long.